Listed here are 17 T cell receptor beta chains from one sample, sequenced in a study of blood T cell repertoires in COVID-19. The repertoire was sequenced with immunoSEQ multiplex PCR; TCRdb's copy has only in-frame clones and lacks some. The sample has approximately 94,000 clones; more than 65% are singletons. Source material: peripheral blood. These receptors originate from a man in his fifties or sixties with acute or convalescent COVID-19.

The V gene is TRBV11-2, the J gene TRBJ1-1; D is ambiguous. The ends were cut back, 3 bases at V and 2 bases at J, with 7 bases in the middle. Germline V gene lookup returns CDR1 SGHAT and CDR2 FQNNGV. This CDR3 region has 13 residues. CDR3 bases: TGTGCCAGCAGCTTTCTCCTTAACACTGAAGCTTTCTTT. Protein product: CASSFLLNTEAFF. Supplemented by reference TRBV11-2 and TRBJ1-1, the full variable domain reads EAGVAQSPRYKIIEKRQSVAFWCNPISGHATLYWYQQILGQGPKLLIQFQNNGVVDDSQLPKDRFSAERLKGVDSTLKIQPAKLEDSAVYLCASSFLLNTEAFFGQGTRLTVV.

The V call is TRBV7-2, the J call TRBJ1-1; TRBD1 is a possible D gene (5 bases). The V end was cut by 1 base, the J end by 5 bases, with 14 bases between. There are 15 residues in the CDR3. CDR1 and CDR2 (germline): SGHTA, FQGNSA. The CDR3 sequence: CASSLGQGRGTEAFF. The CDR3 coding sequence is TGTGCCAGCAGCTTAGGGCAGGGCCGGGGGACTGAAGCTTTCTTT.

This chain joins TRBV4-1 and TRBJ2-5; 7 bases fit TRBD2. Unmatched junction bases numbered 9, after V lost 1 base and J lost 4 bases. Per the germline V gene, CDR1 is MGHRA and CDR2 is YSYEKL. CDR3 length equals 16 residues. CDR3 in DNA: TGCGCCAGCAGCCAAGTGGGTGTTGGCGGGGGAGAGACCCAGTACTTC. It encodes CASSQVGVGGGETQYF.

This rearrangement joins TRBV12-5 to TRBJ2-7, with a possible D match to TRBD1 (7 bases). V lost 0 bases, J lost 1 base, and 22 bases lay in between. This CDR3 comprises 19 residues. From germline, CDR1 is LGHNT and CDR2 FRNRAP. The CDR3: CASGLVRGMGTQGSYEQYF. As DNA, the CDR3 is TGTGCTAGTGGTTTGGTACGCGGGATGGGGACACAGGGGTCCTACGAGCAGTACTTC.

V is TRBV28 and J is TRBJ2-5; D possibly corresponds to TRBD1 (6 bases). CDR3 size: 16 residues. Germline values: CDR1 MDHEN, CDR2 SYDVKM. Trimming removed 2 bases at V and 1 base at J, with 14 bases between. The CDR3: CASSLPGRGIQETQYF. Here the CDR3 DNA reads TGTGCCAGCAGTTTACCGGGCAGGGGAATCCAAGAGACCCAGTACTTC.

The chain is built from TRBV3-1 (or the pseudogene TRBV3-2) and TRBJ2-3; TRBD2 aligns across 7 bases. Trimming at V came to 1 base and at J to 2 bases, leaving 9 bases not matched to a gene. The CDR3 covers 17 residues. Germline V gives CDR1 LGHDT, CDR2 YNNKEL (reference sequence). The CDR3 DNA reads as TGTGCCAGCAGCCAAGTTCGCAGCGGGGTCTACACAGATACGCAGTATTTT. Protein: CASSQVRSGVYTDTQYF.

The chain links TRBV7-2 to TRBJ1-2; D is perhaps TRBD1 (6 bases). The CDR3 sequence is 15 residues long. V shed 3 bases and J shed 3 bases, with 14 bases lying between them. Germline V lookup: CDR1 SGHTA, CDR2 FQGNSA. The CDR3 sequence: CASSFLGDMYYGYTF. CDR3 coding DNA: TGTGCCAGCAGCTTCCTCGGGGACATGTACTATGGCTACACCTTC.

The chain joins TRBV7-2 to TRBJ2-3; D is perhaps TRBD2 (7 bases). V was cut by 6 bases and J by 6 bases, with 16 bases left in between. The CDR3 is 14 amino acids. Germline V gene sequence: CDR1 SGHTA, CDR2 FQGNSA. The DNA of the CDR3 is TGTGCCAGCAGTTGGGGGGGCAGTCAGGATACGCAGTATTTT. The encoded protein is CASSWGGSQDTQYF. Variable domain in full (rest from reference TRBV7-2 and TRBJ2-3): GAGVSQSPSNKVTEKGKDVELRCDPISGHTALYWYRQSLGQGLEFLIYFQGNSAPDKSGLPSDRFSAERTGGSVSTLTIQRTQQEDSAVYLCASSWGGSQDTQYFGPGTRLTVL.

The rearrangement uses TRBV29-1 and TRBJ1-6; weak D call: TRBD1 (6 bases). This CDR3 is 13 amino acids long. Between the trimmed V and J ends, which lost 7 bases and 7 bases, there was a span of 14 bases. CDR1 and CDR2 from the germline V gene are SQVTM and ANQGSEA. The CDR3 region is CSARGGLNSPLHF. For the CDR3, the DNA is TGCAGCGCCCGGGGGGGGCTAAATTCACCCCTCCACTTT.

V and J are TRBV7-9 and TRBJ2-2; tentative D call: TRBD2 (6 bases). The length of the CDR3 is 15 residues. Per the germline V gene, CDR1 is SEHNR and CDR2 is FQNEAQ (reference sequence). V was pared by 3 bases and J by 0 bases, with 8 bases between. The CDR3: CASSLWGANTGELFF. The CDR3 DNA sequence: TGTGCCAGCAGCTTGTGGGGGGCGAACACCGGGGAGCTGTTTTTT.

The rearrangement links TRBV7-6 to TRBJ2-1, with 15 bases fitting TRBD2. V gave up 5 bases and J gave up 3 bases; unmatched junction bases: 8. The CDR3 length is 18 residues. Germline loops: CDR1 SGHVS, CDR2 FNYEAQ. CDR3 nucleotides: TGTGCCAGCAGCCGCAGGACTAGCGGGGGGGCGGGCTACAATGAGCAGTTCTTC. Protein: CASSRRTSGGAGYNEQFF.

The chain is built from TRBV7-9 and TRBJ1-4, with 9 nucleotides matching TRBD1. Trimming removed 2 bases from V and 6 bases from J; junction bases left unmatched: 10. Germline values: CDR1 SEHNR, CDR2 FQNEAQ (reference sequence). The CDR3 runs 17 residues. The CDR3 coding sequence is TGTGCCAGCAGCTTACTCCCTCCGAGACAGGGGGATGAAAAACTGTTTTTT. As protein: CASSLLPPRQGDEKLFF. The whole variable domain, remainder taken from reference TRBV7-9 and TRBJ1-4, is DTGVSQNPRHKITKRGQNVTFRCDPISEHNRLYWYRQTLGQGPEFLTYFQNEAQLEKSRLLSDRFSAERPKGSFSTLEIQRTEQGDSAMYLCASSLLPPRQGDEKLFFGSGTQLSVL.

The V and J genes are TRBV28 and TRBJ2-6, with a weak D call TRBD2 (5 bases). Germline-derived CDR1 and CDR2 are MDHEN and SYDVKM. V was shortened by 2 bases and J by 0 bases, with 20 bases between the two germline ends. This CDR3 region has 20 residues. CDR3 sequence reads: CASSLNMGRAPFSGANVLTF. In nucleotides, the CDR3 is TGTGCCAGCAGTTTAAATATGGGGAGAGCGCCATTCTCTGGGGCCAACGTCCTGACTTTC. Filled out from reference TRBV28 and TRBJ2-6, the complete variable domain reads DVKVTQSSRYLVKRTGEKVFLECVQDMDHENMFWYRQDPGLGLRLIYFSYDVKMKEKGDIPEGYSVSREKKERFSLILESASTNQTSMYLCASSLNMGRAPFSGANVLTFGAGSRLTVL.

The rearrangement uses TRBV10-3 and TRBJ1-2; D is uncertain. The CDR3 runs 13 residues. Germline-derived CDR1 and CDR2 are ENHRY and SYGVKD. V was pared by 4 bases and J by 2 bases, with 8 bases between. CDR3 sequence (DNA): TGTGCCATCAGTGGAGGCACGAACTATGGCTACACCTTC. Translating it yields CAISGGTNYGYTF.

This clone appeared a single time. The chain carries TRBV28 and TRBJ2-2, with a tentative D call TRBD2 (6 bases). CDR1 is MDHEN, CDR2 SYDVKM, per germline. With 3 bases removed from V and 4 bases from J, the gap between germline ends came to 12 bases. This CDR3 region has 15 residues. CDR3 protein: CASSFVGGRTGELFF. The CDR3 DNA reads TGTGCCAGCAGTTTTGTGGGGGGACGCACCGGGGAGCTGTTTTTT.

The chain employs TRBV7-9 and TRBJ2-5; TRBD2 agrees at 15 bases. The CDR3 has 17 residues. The germline CDR1 and CDR2 sequences are SEHNR and FQNEAQ (reference sequence). The J segment lost 0 bases and the V segment lost 7 bases, leaving 6 bases of the junction unmatched. The CDR3 DNA sequence: TGTGCCAGCACGTGGACTAGCGGGGGGGCCTACCAAGAGACCCAGTACTTC. This sequence encodes CASTWTSGGAYQETQYF.

This rearrangement joins TRBV19 to TRBJ2-1, with 8 bases lining up with TRBD1. Unmatched junction bases numbered 6, after V lost 5 bases and J lost 0 bases. Germline V CDR1 and CDR2: LNHDA, SQIVND (reference sequence). The CDR3 sequence is 16 residues long. The CDR3 nucleotides read TGTGCCAGTAGTGACAGGGGCGCAAGCTCCTACAATGAGCAGTTCTTC. Amino acids: CASSDRGASSYNEQFF.